Below, 29 T cell receptor beta chains from the same sample are listed, as sequenced in a study of T cells after posttransplantation cyclophosphamide. Profiling relied on immunoSEQ multiplex PCR, and the TCRdb table lists in-frame clones only, not all of them. The sample holds around 13,000 clones, and no clone turns up only once. Treatment was busulfan-fludarabine conditioning, a marrow graft, and cyclophosphamide on days +3 and +4. The material was PBMCs, obtained after allogeneic stem cell transplant with posttransplant cyclophosphamide. All receptors come from a female patient between 40 and 55 years old who received an allogeneic stem cell transplant from an unrelated donor, was CMV-positive, and had acute GVHD only. A subset of T cells may come from the graft donor.

This clone was seen at least ten times. The V gene is TRBV10-2, the J gene TRBJ2-3; D gene ambiguous. Germline CDR1 and CDR2: WSHSY and SAAADI. Trimming took 3 bases from V and 2 from J, leaving 15 bases between them. There are 16 residues in the CDR3. CDR3 amino acids: CASSEQRQAPTDTQYF. The CDR3 bases are TGCGCCAGCAGTGAACAACGGCAGGCCCCCACAGATACGCAGTATTTT.

This clone came up many times. This chain uses TRBV9 with TRBJ1-1; maybe TRBD1 (5 bases). Trimming took 5 bases from V and 7 from J, leaving 15 bases between them. Per the germline V gene, CDR1 is SGDLS and CDR2 is YYNGEE. The CDR3 loop spans 13 amino acids. The CDR3 reads CASRAPGPGEAFF. Written as DNA, the CDR3 is TGTGCCAGCAGGGCCCCAGGGCCCGGTGAAGCTTTCTTT.

This clone was seen a few times. This chain links TRBV7-6 with TRBJ1-1; 8 bases align to TRBD1. Germline lookup yields CDR1 SGHVS and CDR2 FNYEAQ. The CDR3 extends over 18 amino acids. V trimming: 4 bases; J trimming: 5 bases; junction bases outside the gene matches: 18. CDR3 sequence reads: CASSSQGAGWGATTEAFF. Written as DNA, the CDR3 is TGTGCCAGCAGCTCTCAGGGGGCTGGATGGGGGGCAACGACTGAAGCTTTCTTT.

This clone has at least ten counts. The chain recombines TRBV5-6 with TRBJ1-1, with D hard to call. Germline loops: CDR1 SGHDT, CDR2 YYEEEE. Between the trimmed V and J ends, which lost 5 bases and 3 bases, there was a span of 8 bases. The CDR3 has 12 amino acids. In DNA form, the CDR3 reads TGTGCCAGCAGTCTGACTTACACTGAAGCTTTCTTT. As protein: CASSLTYTEAFF.

The table lists this clone with many counts. The chain has TRBV11-2 and TRBJ2-6; 7 bases agree with TRBD1. Unmatched junction bases numbered 13, after V lost 5 bases and J lost 0 bases. This CDR3 contains 19 residues. Per germline, CDR1 SGHAT and CDR2 FQNNGV. The CDR3: CASSRTGETYSSGANVLTF. DNA for the CDR3: TGTGCCAGCAGCCGAACAGGGGAAACCTACTCCTCTGGGGCCAACGTCCTGACTTTC.

By sample fraction, this clone is large (0.1 to 1%). This rearrangement joins TRBV2 to TRBJ1-5, with 7 bases identical to TRBD1. Germline V gives CDR1 SNHLY, CDR2 FYNNEI. The trim removed 4 bases at V and 8 bases at J, leaving 11 bases unmatched. CDR3 length equals 15 residues. Here the CDR3 reads CASSGAGGEGEPQHF. The CDR3 DNA reads as TGTGCCAGCAGTGGAGCAGGGGGTGAAGGAGAGCCCCAGCATTTT.

This clone occurred a few times. V and J are TRBV9 and TRBJ1-2; TRBD1 matches 9 bases. V shed 3 bases and J 4 bases; nucleotides not matched to a gene: 10. The CDR3 contains 16 residues. Germline CDR1 is SGDLS and CDR2 is YYNGEE. The CDR3 here is CASSASQGAWGYGYTF. CDR3 coding DNA: TGTGCCAGCAGCGCGTCACAGGGGGCGTGGGGCTATGGCTACACCTTC.

This clone was seen a few times. In DNA form, the CDR3 reads TGTGCCAGCAGCCGCCCCCTTACACTTCAGGGTGGCTACACCTTC. Translated, it gives CASSRPLTLQGGYTF. The V call is TRBV28, the J call TRBJ1-2, with D possibly TRBD1 on 5 matching bases. Germline CDR1 is MDHEN and CDR2 is SYDVKM. This CDR3 comprises 15 residues. V dropped 6 bases and J dropped 7 bases, with 21 bases sitting between them.

There are a few counts of this clone. V and J are TRBV2 and TRBJ1-1; D is unresolved. The V end was cut by 6 bases, the J end by 7 bases, with 6 bases between. The germline V gene has CDR1 SNHLY and CDR2 FYNNEI. The CDR3 has 10 residues. This CDR3 reads CASSYSEAFF. The CDR3 DNA reads TGTGCCAGCAGCTACAGTGAAGCTTTCTTT.

This sequence joins TRBV4-1 and TRBJ2-1; TRBD2 matches at 7 bases. The germline V gene has CDR1 MGHRA and CDR2 YSYEKL. This CDR3 is built from 18 residues. With V trimmed by 0 bases and J by 4 bases, 12 bases remained unmatched. The CDR3 DNA reads TGCGCCAGCAGCCAAGATCCGGGAGGACCTTTGGCATACAATGAGCAGTTCTTC. Its protein is CASSQDPGGPLAYNEQFF.

This clone was counted at least ten times. The V and J genes are TRBV4-1 and TRBJ1-2; 12 bases align to TRBD1. The V and J ends lost 4 bases and 7 bases, in that order; junction bases with no gene match: 10. The CDR3 covers 16 residues. Germline lookup yields CDR1 MGHRA and CDR2 YSYEKL. The CDR3 region has the DNA TGCGCCAGCAGCCCCCCACCGGGACAGGGGGCGATTGGCTACACCTTC. This gives the protein CASSPPPGQGAIGYTF.

This clone was counted many times. This chain joins TRBV19 and TRBJ2-1; weak D call: TRBD1 (5 bases). The V end lost 7 bases, the J end lost 7 bases, and 23 bases lay between the germline ends. This CDR3 region has 16 residues. Germline V CDR1 and CDR2: LNHDA, SQIVND (reference sequence). CDR3 sequence: CASIRGGNSLGNEQFF. For the CDR3, the DNA is TGTGCCAGTATAAGGGGCGGCAACAGCCTAGGGAATGAGCAGTTCTTC.

In its sample, this clone was seen a few times. The genes are TRBV27 and TRBJ2-7, with TRBD1 matching 9 bases. Trimming took 7 bases from V and 6 from J; bases not matched to a gene: 16. CDR1 MNHEY and CDR2 SMNVEV come from the germline V gene (reference sequence). The CDR3 runs to 16 residues. The CDR3 here is CASTKAPGTGRVEQYF. CDR3 nucleotides: TGTGCCAGCACCAAAGCGCCCGGGACAGGGAGGGTCGAGCAGTACTTC.

In this sample, this clone is medium-sized (0.01 to 0.1%). This rearrangement joins TRBV6-5 to TRBJ1-3; D is unresolved. CDR1 and CDR2 (germline): MNHEY, SVGAGI. Trimming pared 5 bases from V and 0 bases from J, leaving 8 bases between. This CDR3 has 14 residues. CDR3 amino acids: CASSLAGSGNTIYF. CDR3 bases: TGTGCCAGCAGTCTAGCAGGCTCTGGAAACACCATATATTTT.

In DNA, the CDR3 is TGCGCCAGCAGTTACAGGGGAATCGGTGAAAAACTGTTTTTT. This gives the protein CASSYRGIGEKLFF. The genes are TRBV10-1 and TRBJ1-4, with 7 bases identical to TRBD1. The CDR3 is 14 residues long. Trimming took 5 bases from V and 7 from J; bases not matched to a gene: 7. Germline assignment: CDR1 WNHNN and CDR2 SYGVQD (reference sequence).

This clone was counted between two and nine times. The genes are TRBV12-5 and TRBJ1-2; 8 bases align to TRBD1. Trimming removed 3 bases from V and 8 bases from J; junction bases left unmatched: 5. From germline, CDR1 is LGHNT and CDR2 FRNRAP. This CDR3 has 13 residues. The CDR3 DNA is TGTGCTAGTGGTTTAGACAGGGGAAAAGGCTACACCTTC. It codes for CASGLDRGKGYTF.

This clone was seen more than once but under ten times. The chain links TRBV2 to TRBJ2-5, with 10 positions matching TRBD1. CDR1 and CDR2 (germline): SNHLY, FYNNEI. V gave up 10 bases and J gave up 4 bases; unmatched junction bases: 6. This CDR3 has 13 amino acids. CDR3 DNA sequence: TGTGCCACCAGACAGGGGGCGGGAGAGACCCAGTACTTC. Its translation: CATRQGAGETQYF.

This clone was picked up a small number of times. The chain joins TRBV30 to TRBJ2-7; D not certain. Trimming stripped 0 bases from V and 3 bases from J, with 6 bases between. The CDR3 spans 12 residues. Germline CDR1 and CDR2: GTSNPN and SVGIG (reference sequence). CDR3 region: CAWSVQSYEQYF. The CDR3 region has the DNA TGTGCCTGGAGTGTACAGAGCTACGAGCAGTACTTC. Variable domain in full (rest from reference TRBV30 and TRBJ2-7): SQTIHQWPATLVQPVGSPLSLECTVEGTSNPNLYWYRQAAGRGLQLLFYSVGIGQISSEVPQNLSASRPQDRQFILSSKKLLLSDSGFYLCAWSVQSYEQYFGPGTRLTVT.

The V and J genes are TRBV7-6 and TRBJ2-5, with TRBD2 matching over 15 bases. V was pared by 8 bases and J by 4 bases, with 11 bases of the junction left unmatched. The CDR3 extends over 17 amino acids. CDR1 and CDR2 (germline): SGHVS, FNYEAQ. The DNA of the CDR3 is TGTGCCAGCCGCACAGGACTAGCGGGAGGGCCGGGAGAGACCCAGTACTTC. The encoded protein is CASRTGLAGGPGETQYF.

This clone was observed many times. This chain's CDR3 is CASSSPGSGTIYF. In DNA, the CDR3 is TGTGCCAGCAGTTCCCCGGGGTCGGGCACCATATATTTT. The chain uses TRBV28 and TRBJ1-3; D unresolved. Germline V gene data show CDR1 as MDHEN and CDR2 as SYDVKM. The CDR3 contains 13 residues. The V end lost 4 bases, the J end lost 9 bases, and 13 bases lay between the germline ends.

A few counts support this clone. The V and J genes are TRBV5-5 and TRBJ2-7, with 9 nucleotides matching TRBD1. V lost 4 bases to trimming and J lost 2 bases; unmatched junction nucleotides: 7. CDR3 size: 15 residues. Germline V lookup: CDR1 SGHKS, CDR2 YYEKEE (reference sequence). The CDR3 nucleotides read TGTGCCAGCAGCCGGGGACAGGGAGTAACCTACGAGCAGTACTTC. Its protein is CASSRGQGVTYEQYF.

This clone has at least ten counts. V is TRBV7-2 and J is TRBJ1-1, with D hard to call. The CDR3 covers 14 residues. Trimming left V 1 base short and J 7 bases short, with 13 bases between. Germline CDR1 and CDR2: SGHTA and FQGNSA. In DNA, the CDR3 is TGTGCCAGCAGCTTAGGGGCCGGGAGCTTTGAAGCTTTCTTT. Residues: CASSLGAGSFEAFF.

This clone was seen at least ten times. The chain carries TRBV18 and TRBJ2-2; a weak D match, TRBD2 (5 bases). Germline lookup yields CDR1 KGHSH and CDR2 LQKENI. Trimming removed 6 bases at V and 0 bases at J, with 11 bases between. This CDR3 spans 15 amino acids. Written as DNA, the CDR3 is TGTGCCAGCTCTCGAGGGCCTCCGAACACCGGGGAGCTGTTTTTT. The encoded protein is CASSRGPPNTGELFF.

In its sample, this clone was seen many times. V and J are TRBV5-1 and TRBJ2-2, with 8 nucleotides matching TRBD2. Germline trimming cut 7 bases from V and 5 bases from J; bases unmatched to any gene: 10. Germline assignment: CDR1 SGHRS and CDR2 YFSETQ. The CDR3 length is 15 residues. CDR3 bases: TGCGCCAGCGGAGCAGGGACTAGTATAACCGGGGAGCTGTTTTTT. Its protein product is CASGAGTSITGELFF.

This clone was recorded at least ten times. This likely stems from a read error, as it lies one base from a far larger clone. Other DNA sequences from this sample encode an identical CDR3 as well. The V gene is TRBV5-1, the J gene TRBJ2-7, with 14 positions matching TRBD2. V lost 2 bases, J lost 6 bases, and 7 bases stayed unmatched. The germline gives CDR1 SGHRS, CDR2 YFSETQ. The CDR3 sequence is 16 residues long. The CDR3 DNA is TGCGCCAGCAGCTTCTTCGGGACTAGCGGGAGTGGCGAGCAGTACTTC. Its translation is CASSFFGTSGSGEQYF.

This clone was seen many times. The chain has TRBV30 and TRBJ2-3; the D gene is possibly TRBD2 (6 bases). V gave up 3 bases and J gave up 1 base, with 17 bases separating them. In germline, CDR1 is GTSNPN, CDR2 SVGIG (reference sequence). CDR3 length equals 16 residues. CDR3 amino acids: CAWRSTRTTRTDTQYF. The CDR3 bases are TGTGCCTGGAGAAGCACCCGGACTACCCGCACAGATACGCAGTATTTT.

The sample holds many counts of this clone. J is TRBJ2-5 and V is TRBV5-1; D may be TRBD1 (6 bases). There are 14 residues in the CDR3. Per the germline V gene, CDR1 is SGHRS and CDR2 is YFSETQ. Trimming left V 0 bases short and J 2 bases short, with 8 bases between. The CDR3: CASSLGTAQETQYF. The CDR3 DNA reads as TGCGCCAGCAGCTTGGGGACAGCGCAAGAGACCCAGTACTTC.

This clone was counted ten times or more. This chain joins TRBV5-1 and TRBJ1-5, with a possible D match to TRBD1 (6 bases). There are 14 residues in the CDR3. With 2 bases removed from V and 7 bases from J, the gap between germline ends came to 13 bases. The germline V gene has CDR1 SGHRS and CDR2 YFSETQ. The CDR3 is CASSLRTGWQPQHF. DNA of the CDR3: TGCGCCAGCAGCTTAAGAACAGGGTGGCAGCCCCAGCATTTT.

This clone was detected ten times or more. The chain combines TRBV11-2 with TRBJ2-5; perhaps TRBD1 as D (5 bases). V gave up 4 bases and J gave up 5 bases, with 5 bases separating them. Per germline, CDR1 SGHAT and CDR2 FQNNGV. CDR3 length equals 11 residues. CDR3 DNA: TGTGCCAGCAGCTGGGGCGAGACCCAGTACTTC. Translated: CASSWGETQYF.